Following are 27 T cell receptor beta chains from one sample sequenced in a study of beta chain features in type 1 diabetes (dated 2018 in TCRdb). Libraries were constructed by the immunoSEQ multiplex PCR assay. The High Capacity cDNA Reverse Transcription Kit was used to reverse transcribe all of the isolated RNA, meaning that expressed TCRB transcripts were what got sequenced. TCRdb's version of the immuneACCESS table is confined to in-frame rearrangements and falls short of the full clone set. An unresolved V gene accounts for under half of the shortfall where checked; the remainder is of unknown origin. The sample contains fewer than 250,000 clones, more than 9% of them found a single time. The top ten hold 0.03% to 0.04% of the sample. The sequencing sample was made of naive CD4+ T cells from blood. The cell subset or site label here, explained by the study, means: true naive CD4+ T cells. All receptors come from a young woman in good health.

The gene calls are TRBV5-4 and TRBJ2-7; the match to TRBD1 covers 12 bases. The germline V gene has CDR1 SGHNT and CDR2 YYREEE (reference sequence). This CDR3 has 15 residues. The trim removed 4 bases at V and 5 bases at J, leaving 7 bases unmatched. The CDR3 spells CASSQGTGGWDEQYF. The CDR3 bases are TGTGCCAGCAGCCAAGGGACAGGGGGCTGGGACGAGCAGTACTTC.

The V and J genes are TRBV18 and TRBJ2-1; 13 bases match TRBD2. This CDR3 is built from 15 residues. The ends lost 4 bases at V and 7 bases at J; junction bases unmatched: 4. Germline V lookup: CDR1 KGHSH, CDR2 LQKENI. CDR3 nucleotide sequence: TGTGCCAGCTCACGGACTAGCGGGAGTGTGAATGAGCAGTTCTTC. Translation gives CASSRTSGSVNEQFF.

This clone turned up a few times. The rearrangement joins TRBV2 to TRBJ2-7, with 7 positions matching TRBD1. The CDR3 contains 13 residues. The ends lost 10 bases at V and 6 bases at J; junction bases unmatched: 12. Germline V gives CDR1 SNHLY, CDR2 FYNNEI. The CDR3 region has the DNA TGTGCCACCATGGACAGGACAGGAAGCGAGCAGTACTTC. This codes for CATMDRTGSEQYF.

This clone was detected a few times. This chain links TRBV6-6 with TRBJ1-6; D is possibly TRBD1 (5 bases). Trimming removed 10 bases at V and 14 bases at J, with 27 bases between. This CDR3 contains 15 residues. Germline V lookup: CDR1 MNHNY, CDR2 SVGAGI (reference sequence). CDR3 amino acids: CATRAEQTLGEALHF. The CDR3, as DNA: TGTGCCACCAGGGCAGAACAGACCTTAGGGGAGGCCCTCCACTTT.

This clone was seen more than once but under ten times. The J gene is TRBJ1-5, the V gene TRBV27, with TRBD1 as a possible D gene (6 bases). The germline CDR1 and CDR2 sequences are MNHEY and SMNVEV (reference sequence). The length of the CDR3 is 15 residues. V was cut by 6 bases and J by 4 bases, with 16 bases left in between. Written as DNA, the CDR3 is TGTGCCAGCAGGTATTCCGGGACACCGAATCAGCCCCAGCATTTT. Translated, it gives CASRYSGTPNQPQHF.

The CDR3 bases are TGTGCCAGCAGTCCTCCGGGACAGGGGGCCTACGAGCAGTACTTC. Its protein product is CASSPPGQGAYEQYF. The chain combines TRBV7-9 with TRBJ2-7; 11 nucleotides agree with TRBD1. The CDR3 length is 15 residues. Trimming cost V 6 bases and J 2 bases; bases outside gene matches: 6. CDR1 SEHNR and CDR2 FQNEAQ come from the germline V gene (reference sequence).

This clone was counted a few times. The chain recombines TRBV7-9 with TRBJ2-7; unclear D gene. Trimming took off 5 bases at V and 2 bases at J, with 13 bases between the two ends. Germline V gene sequence: CDR1 SEHNR, CDR2 FQNEAQ (reference sequence). CDR3 length: 14 amino acids. The CDR3 region has the DNA TGTGCCAGCAGCACTGGGCCATCGGCCTACGAGCAGTACTTC. Its protein product is CASSTGPSAYEQYF.

This clone was detected only a few times. The chain links TRBV2 to TRBJ1-1, with TRBD1 identical over 7 bases. CDR1 is SNHLY and CDR2 is FYNNEI in the germline V gene. This CDR3 comprises 13 residues. With V trimmed by 8 bases and J by 0 bases, 3 bases remained unmatched. The CDR3 region is CASGQAMNTEAFF. DNA for the CDR3: TGTGCCAGCGGACAGGCTATGAACACTGAAGCTTTCTTT.

This clone was seen only a few times. For the CDR3, the DNA is TGTGCTAGTGGTCCCGGGAGCACCGGGGAAAAACTGTTTTTT. Its translation: CASGPGSTGEKLFF. The chain recombines TRBV12-5 with TRBJ1-4; D is unresolved. V lost 5 bases to trimming and J lost 8 bases, with 15 bases between them. Germline V gene lookup returns CDR1 LGHNT and CDR2 FRNRAP. This CDR3 contains 14 residues.

In this sample, this clone turned up a few times. This chain links TRBV18 with TRBJ1-3; D not certain. The CDR3 spans 12 residues. Deletions cut 5 bases from V and 8 bases from J, with 10 bases between. Germline V lookup: CDR1 KGHSH, CDR2 LQKENI. CDR3 amino acids: CASSASLDTIYF. CDR3 in DNA: TGTGCCAGCTCAGCCAGTTTGGACACCATATATTTT.

CDR3 coding DNA: TGTGCCAGCAGCTTAGGGGGAGTCTTCATGAACACTGAAGCTTTCTTT. Translating it yields CASSLGGVFMNTEAFF. The chain couples TRBV7-8 to TRBJ1-1; D remains ambiguous. Trimming removed 1 base at V and 0 bases at J, with 12 bases between. The CDR3 totals 16 residues. Germline CDR1 is SGHVS and CDR2 is FQNEAQ.

V and J are TRBV29-1 and TRBJ2-7; 8 bases map to TRBD1. This CDR3 region has 13 residues. Looked up from germline, CDR1 is SQVTM and CDR2 is ANQGSEA. V trimming: 3 bases; J trimming: 5 bases; junction bases outside the gene matches: 6. CDR3 in amino acids: CSVEGQAGDEQYF. Here the CDR3 DNA reads TGCAGCGTTGAGGGACAGGCCGGGGACGAGCAGTACTTC.

This clone was observed a handful of times. The rearrangement uses TRBV7-9 and TRBJ2-5, with 7 nucleotides matching TRBD2. The J segment lost 5 bases and the V segment lost 2 bases, leaving 8 bases of the junction unmatched. Germline CDR1 SEHNR, CDR2 FQNEAQ (reference sequence). The CDR3 has 15 residues. The chain's CDR3 is CASSLLSRGTETQYF. CDR3 DNA sequence: TGTGCCAGCAGCTTATTGTCGCGGGGGACGGAGACCCAGTACTTC.

This clone was observed a few times. The chain joins TRBV7-6 to TRBJ2-1; tentative D call: TRBD1 (6 bases). With 0 bases removed from V and 9 bases from J, the gap between germline ends came to 18 bases. From germline, CDR1 is SGHVS and CDR2 FNYEAQ. This CDR3 comprises 16 residues. The CDR3 DNA reads TGTGCCAGCAGCTTAGCTTGGCGACAGGAGTTGTTTGAGCAGTTCTTC. This codes for CASSLAWRQELFEQFF.

Only a few counts were recorded for this clone. The sample has other DNA sequences that encode this CDR3 too. The chain employs TRBV5-1 and TRBJ1-1, with 8 bases matching TRBD1. The V and J ends lost 0 bases and 4 bases, in that order; junction bases with no gene match: 2. The germline V gene encodes CDR1 SGHRS and CDR2 YFSETQ. There are 14 residues in the CDR3. The CDR3 loop reads CASSLGTGGTEAFF. CDR3 nucleotide sequence: TGCGCCAGCAGCTTGGGAACAGGGGGCACTGAAGCTTTCTTT.

This clone was picked up a small number of times. The chain combines TRBV9 with TRBJ2-2, with 7 bases lining up with TRBD2. V shed 5 bases and J 14 bases; nucleotides not matched to a gene: 12. CDR1 and CDR2 (germline): SGDLS, YYNGEE. The CDR3 sequence is 13 residues long. The CDR3 region is CASSPSGSPYLFF. The CDR3, as DNA: TGTGCCAGCAGTCCTAGCGGATCGCCATATCTGTTTTTT.

This clone was observed a handful of times. The V and J genes are TRBV5-1 and TRBJ2-5; 7 positions match TRBD2. V dropped 0 bases and J dropped 5; count of bases not matched to a gene: 16. From germline, CDR1 is SGHRS and CDR2 YFSETQ. The CDR3 covers 18 residues. The CDR3 spells CASSLALLAATTNETQYF. The DNA of the CDR3 is TGCGCCAGCAGCTTGGCCCTTCTAGCGGCCACAACGAATGAGACCCAGTACTTC.

This clone occurred a few times. The genes are TRBV5-1 and TRBJ2-3, with no clear D. The V gene lost 1 base and the J gene lost 2 bases, with 8 bases spanning the gap. CDR1 is SGHRS and CDR2 is YFSETQ in the germline V gene. The CDR3 extends over 14 amino acids. CDR3 sequence (DNA): TGCGCCAGCAGCTTGTCTACTTTCACAGATACGCAGTATTTT. This translates into CASSLSTFTDTQYF.

The V call is TRBV5-1, the J call TRBJ1-2; D unresolved. Trimming removed 0 bases from V and 8 bases from J, with 14 bases in between. This CDR3 spans 14 amino acids. Germline CDR1 SGHRS, CDR2 YFSETQ. The CDR3 bases are TGCGCCAGCAGCTTGGTTACGATCGGTGAGGGCTACACCTTC. Its translation: CASSLVTIGEGYTF.

V and J are TRBV5-1 and TRBJ1-2, with D perhaps matching TRBD1 (6 bases). CDR1 is SGHRS and CDR2 is YFSETQ in the germline V gene. Trimming pared 4 bases from V and 3 bases from J, leaving 16 bases between. The CDR3 length is 15 residues. CDR3 bases: TGCGCCAGCAGCCCTTCCGGGGGGCGCGACTATGGCTACACCTTC. Amino acids: CASSPSGGRDYGYTF.

This clone was observed a few times. The chain recombines TRBV9 with TRBJ2-5, with no clear D. From germline, CDR1 is SGDLS and CDR2 YYNGEE. V lost 1 base to trimming and J lost 5 bases, with 9 bases between them. The CDR3 consists of 13 residues. CDR3 nucleotides: TGTGCCAGCAGCGTACTAGTGGGTGAGACCCAGTACTTC. Protein: CASSVLVGETQYF.

V and J are TRBV29-1 and TRBJ1-2, with TRBD1 matching over 11 bases. This CDR3 has 15 residues. The V gene's germline CDR1 is SQVTM and CDR2 ANQGSEA. V lost 7 bases to trimming and J lost 0 bases; unmatched junction nucleotides: 7. The CDR3 DNA reads TGCAGCGCCAGGGACAGGGGGAAACCTAACTATGGCTACACCTTC. Translation: CSARDRGKPNYGYTF.

This clone was counted a few times. The chain combines TRBV19 with TRBJ2-2; possible D gene TRBD2, 5 bases. Trimming stripped 9 bases from V and 6 bases from J, with 17 bases between. This CDR3 spans 14 amino acids. Germline V gene data show CDR1 as LNHDA and CDR2 as SQIVND (reference sequence). The CDR3 loop is CASCRTGLPGELFF. CDR3 sequence (DNA): TGTGCCAGCTGCAGAACCGGACTCCCCGGGGAGCTGTTTTTT.

The rearrangement links TRBV5-4 to TRBJ2-7; tentatively, D is TRBD2 (5 bases). Trimming took off 2 bases at V and 4 bases at J, with 10 bases between the two ends. This CDR3 spans 13 amino acids. CDR1 is SGHNT, CDR2 YYREEE, per germline (reference sequence). For the CDR3, the DNA is TGTGCCAGCAGCTTTCGGACTGGATACGAGCAGTACTTC. This translates into CASSFRTGYEQYF. The variable domain in full, with the rest retrieved from reference TRBV5-4 and TRBJ2-7, is ETGVTQSPTHLIKTRGQQVTLRCSSQSGHNTVSWYQQALGQGPQFIFQYYREEENGRGNFPPRFSGLQFPNYSSELNVNALELDDSALYLCASSFRTGYEQYFGPGTRLTVT.

This clone was seen at least ten times. Here the CDR3 reads CASSPAGGPYEQYF. The DNA for the CDR3 is TGTGCCAGCAGCCCAGCGGGGGGGCCGTACGAGCAGTACTTC. The genes are TRBV7-3 and TRBJ2-7, with 10 bases lining up with TRBD2. The CDR3 totals 14 residues. CDR1 is SGHTA and CDR2 is FQGTGA in the germline V gene. Trimming took 5 bases from V and 4 from J; bases not matched to a gene: 5.

This clone was seen a handful of times. The V and J genes are TRBV7-9 and TRBJ1-1; 8 bases line up with TRBD1. The length of the CDR3 is 14 residues. The germline gives CDR1 SEHNR, CDR2 FQNEAQ (reference sequence). V lost 2 bases to trimming and J lost 6 bases; unmatched junction nucleotides: 5. The CDR3 nucleotides read TGTGCCAGCAGCTTACAGGGGGCGCTGGCTGAAGCTTTCTTT. Protein: CASSLQGALAEAFF. Combining the CDR3 with reference TRBV7-9 and TRBJ1-1 gives the whole variable domain DTGVSQNPRHKITKRGQNVTFRCDPISEHNRLYWYRQTLGQGPEFLTYFQNEAQLEKSRLLSDRFSAERPKGSFSTLEIQRTEQGDSAMYLCASSLQGALAEAFFGQGTRLTVV.

This clone was detected a few times. V and J are TRBV21-1 and TRBJ1-2; the D segment call TRBD1 is taken from the table without a DNA check. TRBV21-1 counts as a pseudogene. The CDR3 length is 15 residues. This chain's CDR3 is CASSKALQANYGYTF. CDR3 DNA: TGTGCCAGCAGCAAAGCGCTCCAGGCGAACTATGGCTACACCTTC.